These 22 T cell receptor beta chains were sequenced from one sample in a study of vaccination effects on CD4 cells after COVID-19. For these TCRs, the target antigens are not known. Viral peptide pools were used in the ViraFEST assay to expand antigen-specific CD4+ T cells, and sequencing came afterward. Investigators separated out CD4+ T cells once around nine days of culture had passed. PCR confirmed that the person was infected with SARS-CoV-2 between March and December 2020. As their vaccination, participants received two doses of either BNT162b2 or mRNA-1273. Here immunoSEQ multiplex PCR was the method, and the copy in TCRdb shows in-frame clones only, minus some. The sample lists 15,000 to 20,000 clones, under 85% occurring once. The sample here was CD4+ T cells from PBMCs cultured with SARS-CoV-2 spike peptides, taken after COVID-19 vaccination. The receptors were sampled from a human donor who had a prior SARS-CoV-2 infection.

The CDR3 DNA is TGTGCCAGCAGTTCAGGCTTTGTGGGCAAAGAGACCCAGTACTTC. This gives the protein CASSSGFVGKETQYF. V gene TRBV28 combines with J gene TRBJ2-5; no firm D call. The V gene lost 4 bases and the J gene lost 3 bases, with 15 bases spanning the gap. The V gene's germline CDR1 is MDHEN and CDR2 SYDVKM. The CDR3 is 15 amino acids.

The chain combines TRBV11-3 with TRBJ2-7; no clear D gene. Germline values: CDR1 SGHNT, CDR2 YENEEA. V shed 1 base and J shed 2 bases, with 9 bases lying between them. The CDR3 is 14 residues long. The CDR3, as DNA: TGTGCCAGCAGCTTAGGGGTGATCACCTACGAGCAGTACTTC. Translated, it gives CASSLGVITYEQYF.

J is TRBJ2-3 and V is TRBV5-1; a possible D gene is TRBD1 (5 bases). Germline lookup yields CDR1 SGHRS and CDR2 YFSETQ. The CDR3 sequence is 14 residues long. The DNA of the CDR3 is TGCGTTAGCCGACAGTCCCTATTCACAGATACGCAGTATTTT. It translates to CVSRQSLFTDTQYF.

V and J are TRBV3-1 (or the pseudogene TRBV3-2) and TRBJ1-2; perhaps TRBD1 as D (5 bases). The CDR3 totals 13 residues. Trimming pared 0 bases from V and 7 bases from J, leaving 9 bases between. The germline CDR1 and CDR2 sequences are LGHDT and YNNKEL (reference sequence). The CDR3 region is CASSQDRRGGYTF. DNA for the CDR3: TGTGCCAGCAGCCAAGATCGGAGGGGTGGCTACACCTTC.

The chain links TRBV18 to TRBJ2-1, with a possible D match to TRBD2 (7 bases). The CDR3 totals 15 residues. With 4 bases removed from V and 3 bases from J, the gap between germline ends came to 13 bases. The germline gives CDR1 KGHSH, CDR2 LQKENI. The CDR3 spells CASSRGGSDYNEQFF. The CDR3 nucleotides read TGTGCCAGCTCACGCGGGGGCTCCGACTACAATGAGCAGTTCTTC.

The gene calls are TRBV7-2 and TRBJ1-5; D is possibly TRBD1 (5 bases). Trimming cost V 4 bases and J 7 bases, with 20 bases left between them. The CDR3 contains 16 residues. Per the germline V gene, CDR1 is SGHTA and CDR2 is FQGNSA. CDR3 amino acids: CASSSPSGTAGQPQHF. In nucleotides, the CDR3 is TGTGCCAGCAGCTCGCCTTCCGGGACTGCGGGGCAGCCCCAGCATTTT.

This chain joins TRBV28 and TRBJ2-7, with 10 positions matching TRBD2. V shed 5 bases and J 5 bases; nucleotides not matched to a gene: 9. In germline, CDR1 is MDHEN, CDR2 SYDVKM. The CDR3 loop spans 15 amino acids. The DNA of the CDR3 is TGTGCCAGCAGTGTATCTAGCGGGAGACACGACGAGCAGTACTTC. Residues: CASSVSSGRHDEQYF.

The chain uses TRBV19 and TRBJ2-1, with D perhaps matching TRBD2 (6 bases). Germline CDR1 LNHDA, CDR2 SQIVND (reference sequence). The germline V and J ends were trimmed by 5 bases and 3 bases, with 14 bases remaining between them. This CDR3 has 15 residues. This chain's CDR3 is CASSAGGTIYNEQFF. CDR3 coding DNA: TGTGCCAGTAGTGCCGGAGGGACCATCTACAATGAGCAGTTCTTC.

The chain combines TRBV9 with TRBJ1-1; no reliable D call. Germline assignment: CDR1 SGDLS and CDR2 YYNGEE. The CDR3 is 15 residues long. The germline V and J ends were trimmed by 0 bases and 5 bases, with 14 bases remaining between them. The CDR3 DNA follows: TGTGCCAGCAGCGTAGTTCCGAGTCCTGGGACTGAAGCTTTCTTT. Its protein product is CASSVVPSPGTEAFF.

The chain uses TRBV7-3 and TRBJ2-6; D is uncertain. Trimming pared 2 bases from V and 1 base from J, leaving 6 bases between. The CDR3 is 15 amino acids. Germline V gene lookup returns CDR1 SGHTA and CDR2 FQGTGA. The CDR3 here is CASSLGSSGANVLTF. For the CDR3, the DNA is TGTGCCAGCAGCTTAGGTTCTTCTGGGGCCAACGTCCTGACTTTC.

The CDR3, as DNA: TGTGCCAGCAGTTATTATACCGGGAATTCCTACGAGCAGTACTTC. This translates into CASSYYTGNSYEQYF. The chain links TRBV6-5 to TRBJ2-7; possible D gene TRBD2, 5 bases. The CDR3 sequence is 15 residues long. Per germline, CDR1 MNHEY and CDR2 SVGAGI. V lost 3 bases, J lost 1 base, and 13 bases lay in between.

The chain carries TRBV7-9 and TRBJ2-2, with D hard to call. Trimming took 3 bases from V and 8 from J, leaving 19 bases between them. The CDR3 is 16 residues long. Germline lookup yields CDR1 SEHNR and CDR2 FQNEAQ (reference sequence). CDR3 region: CASSLDLRTRTGELFF. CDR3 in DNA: TGTGCCAGCAGCTTGGACCTCCGGACCCGAACGGGGGAGCTGTTTTTT.

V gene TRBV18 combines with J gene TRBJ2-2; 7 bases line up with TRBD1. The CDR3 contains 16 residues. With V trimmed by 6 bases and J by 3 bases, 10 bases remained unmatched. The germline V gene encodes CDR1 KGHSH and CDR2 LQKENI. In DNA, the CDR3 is TGTGCCAGCTCGCTAACAGGGGATCAGGACACCGGGGAGCTGTTTTTT. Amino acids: CASSLTGDQDTGELFF.

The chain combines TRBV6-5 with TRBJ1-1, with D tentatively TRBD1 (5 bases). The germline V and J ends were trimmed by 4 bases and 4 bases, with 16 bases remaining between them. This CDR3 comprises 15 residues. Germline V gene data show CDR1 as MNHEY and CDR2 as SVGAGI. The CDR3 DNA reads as TGTGCCAGCAGTTTTCAGGGCCTCGTGGGCACTGAAGCTTTCTTT. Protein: CASSFQGLVGTEAFF.

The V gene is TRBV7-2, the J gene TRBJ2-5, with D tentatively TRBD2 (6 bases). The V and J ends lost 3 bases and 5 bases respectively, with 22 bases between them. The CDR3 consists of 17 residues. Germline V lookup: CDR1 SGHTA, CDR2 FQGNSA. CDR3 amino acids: CASSFFSGSGRGETQYF. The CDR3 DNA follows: TGTGCCAGCAGCTTTTTCTCGGGCTCGGGCCGGGGGGAGACCCAGTACTTC.

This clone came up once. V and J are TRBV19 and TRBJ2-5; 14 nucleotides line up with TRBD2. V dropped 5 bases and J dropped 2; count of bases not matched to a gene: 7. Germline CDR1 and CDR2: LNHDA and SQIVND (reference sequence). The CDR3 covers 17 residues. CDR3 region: CASSQGLAGVGQETQYF. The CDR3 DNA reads TGTGCCAGTAGTCAGGGACTAGCGGGAGTTGGGCAAGAGACCCAGTACTTC.

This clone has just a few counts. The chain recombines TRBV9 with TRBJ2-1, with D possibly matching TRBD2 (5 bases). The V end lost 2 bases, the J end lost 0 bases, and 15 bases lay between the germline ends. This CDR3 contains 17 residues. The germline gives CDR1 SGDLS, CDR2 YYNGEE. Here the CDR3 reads CASSVGTGESSYNEQFF. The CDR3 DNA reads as TGTGCCAGCAGCGTGGGCACCGGGGAAAGCTCCTACAATGAGCAGTTCTTC.

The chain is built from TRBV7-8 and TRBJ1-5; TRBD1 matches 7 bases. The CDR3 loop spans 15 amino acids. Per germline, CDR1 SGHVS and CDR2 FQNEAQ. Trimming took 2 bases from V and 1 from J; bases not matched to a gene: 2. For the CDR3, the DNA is TGTGCCAGCAGCTTAACACAGGGGAGCAATCAGCCCCAGCATTTT. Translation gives CASSLTQGSNQPQHF.

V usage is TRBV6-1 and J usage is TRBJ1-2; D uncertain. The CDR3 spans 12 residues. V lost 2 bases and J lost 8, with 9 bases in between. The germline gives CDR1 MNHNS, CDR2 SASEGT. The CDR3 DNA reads TGTGCCAGCAGTGAATCTTGGGTAGGCTACACCTTC. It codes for CASSESWVGYTF.

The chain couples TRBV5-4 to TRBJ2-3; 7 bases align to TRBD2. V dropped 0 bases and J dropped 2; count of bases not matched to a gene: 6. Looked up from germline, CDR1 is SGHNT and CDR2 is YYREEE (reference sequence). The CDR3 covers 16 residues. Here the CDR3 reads CASSLGAGVSTDTQYF. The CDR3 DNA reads TGTGCCAGCAGCTTGGGGGCGGGAGTATCCACAGATACGCAGTATTTT.

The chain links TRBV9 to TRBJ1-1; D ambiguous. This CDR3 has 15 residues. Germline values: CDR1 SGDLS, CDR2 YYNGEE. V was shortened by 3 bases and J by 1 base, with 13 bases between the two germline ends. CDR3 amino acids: CASSAHGVPNTEAFF. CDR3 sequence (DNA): TGTGCCAGCAGCGCCCACGGCGTACCGAACACTGAAGCTTTCTTT.

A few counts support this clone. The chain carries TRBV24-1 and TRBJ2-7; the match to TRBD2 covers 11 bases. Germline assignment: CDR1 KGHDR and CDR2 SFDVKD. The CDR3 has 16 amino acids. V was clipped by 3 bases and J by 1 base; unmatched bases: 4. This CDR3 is CATSDPTSGKSYEQYF. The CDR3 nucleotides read TGTGCCACCAGTGATCCGACTAGCGGGAAATCCTACGAGCAGTACTTC.